This T cell receptor (beta chain) is from a study of blood T cells in healthy people across ages (dated by TCRdb to the mid-2010s). Some background on the complete study: In model experiments, roughly one uniquely barcoded TCR beta cDNA molecule per two T cells was captured by template switching. Age-related changes in TCR beta repertoire diversity were measured in the study by deep sequencing normalized with unique cDNA molecular identifiers. Donors were grouped into four age groups: young (average roughly 17 years), middle-aged (roughly 37), aged (approximately 67) and long-lived (over 80). To avoid experimental bias, donors of different ages were randomly spread across the sequencing lanes. For two donors (one aged 18 to 30 and one aged 80 or older), the study analyzed two additional independent replicas of 1 million unique cDNA reads from the same blood draw. What the authors observed across the whole study: Observed TCR beta diversity correlated strongly with the percentage of naive T cells measured by flow cytometry. Observed TCR beta diversity per million T cells fell roughly linearly with age, and a significant reduction was already apparent by age roughly 41. The CMV infection status of donors was not known, potentially confounding age-related changes in expanded clonotypes. Estimates of total diversity based on one million sequenced T cells were regarded as lower bounds and as underestimates. Bulk unsorted PBMC profiling prevented conclusive comparison of naive and antigen-experienced compartments. Compared with the aged group, more naive CD4+ T cells, fewer expanded clones and increased TCR diversity were shown by the long-lived group, suggesting age selection.

Points on this clonotype: Its antigen is not yet known. No quality values exist for individual bases; no much larger clone is one base distant.

The donors were a few dozen Caucasian individuals from Russia, aged roughly 6 to 100 years, who were systemically healthy. Each donor gave ten milliliters of peripheral blood, collected into EDTA-treated Vacutainer tubes. Ficoll-Paque density-gradient centrifugation was used to isolate PBMCs, with at least 6 million per sample. Trizol reagent was used to extract total RNA from PBMCs, with at least 6 micrograms per sample. For every donor, flow cytometry on a PBMC aliquot measured the percentage of naive CD45RAhigh/CD27high T cells. Library generation was performed with 5' RACE. Instrument used: Illumina HiSeq 2500. A second PCR of about 6 to 11 cycles was run with a J-beta primer mix and a sample-barcoded 5' primer. A template-switch 5' adaptor carrying 12 random nucleotides introduced a unique molecular identifier onto each TCR beta cDNA molecule. Each sample yielded at least 2.5 million CDR3-containing paired-end reads. First-strand cDNA synthesis was performed from all RNA using the Mint cDNA synthesis kit, with priming by a TRBC-specific oligonucleotide. Following uracil-DNA glycosylase treatment, a first 18-cycle PCR with universal primers M1SS and BC2_uni_R was performed on all cDNA. The authors' pipeline ran thus. For normalization, 1 million high-quality reads, each with a distinct molecular identifier, were randomly selected from each sample. Reads with shared molecular identifiers were discarded instead of being binned into consensus sequences. MiTCR, run with a Q25 quality threshold and the strictest error-elimination algorithm, handled CDR3 identification, clonotype clustering and error correction. A nonparametric unseen species model with Euler transformation was used to estimate a lower bound on total TCR beta diversity. The raw public data were reprocessed by TCRdb itself: fastp quality trimming at Q25, MiXCR clonotype calling, in-frame beta chains only. A single entry per CDR3 protein holds the most common genes and DNA from its merged rows. The authors' filters were not applied to this entry. This sample has about 1.4 million distinct CDR3 sequences in its table, and 59% of those were observed once. Roughly 6.3% of the sample is in the top ten clones.

From its cysteine to its phenylalanine, the CDR3 spans 15 amino acids. The kept DNA is CDR3 alone, 45 bases in frame from the first base. From a lookup of the germline V gene, CDR1 and CDR2 are ENHRY and SYGVKD. V trim: 4 bases; J trim: 6 bases; unmatched bases: 10. This TCR was recovered from a young man in good health. Sequencing was performed on blood. The rearranged segments are TRBV10-3 and TRBJ2-3; 7 nucleotides in the junction match TRBD2. The DNA reads TGTGCCATCAGTGGAGGGAGGGCCTCGGAGGATACGCAGTATTTT. Its translation reads: CAISGGRASEDTQYF.